A selection of T cell receptor beta chains follows, all from one sample in a study of T cell responses to AZD1222 COVID-19 vaccine. This table comes from immunoSEQ multiplex PCR, and its TCRdb copy is limited to in-frame clones, with some not included. The table shows 150,000 to 200,000 clones, with 90% occurring only once. The specimen was peripheral blood, collected 28 days after the second AZD1222 dose. These TCRs come from an adult who received the AZD1222 COVID-19 vaccine. Both conserved end residues are part of each CDR3. The D gene is left open where the match is weak. The size field is filled for only some rows; it gives once, few, many or a size class.

. | . | TRBJ2-7 | TRBV11-2 | TGTGCCAGCAGCTTAGGAGGGGGGACCTCCTACGAGCAGTACTTC | CASSLGGGTSYEQYF
. | . | TRBJ1-2 | TRBV7-9 | TGTGCCAGCAGCTTAGTACAGGGCCGACCTAACTATGGCTACACCTTC | CASSLVQGRPNYGYTF
. | TRBD1 | TRBJ1-6 | TRBV5-6 | TGTGCCAGCAGCTTGGGGGACAGCTACTATAATTCACCCCTCCACTTT | CASSLGDSYYNSPLHF
. | . | TRBJ2-3 | TRBV28 | TGTGCCAGCAGTTTATCGGGGGCGCGACCAGATACGCAGTATTTT | CASSLSGARPDTQYF
. | . | TRBJ2-3 | TRBV6-5 | TGTGCCAGCAGTTACTCGTCGGTTGATACGCAGTATTTT | CASSYSSVDTQYF
. | . | TRBJ1-6 | TRBV30 | TGTGCCTGGAGTGTACTTCCCAATTCACCCCTCCACTTT | CAWSVLPNSPLHF
. | . | TRBJ1-2 | TRBV14 | TGTGCCAGCAGCCAAGTCGGCTATGGCTACACCTTC | CASSQVGYGYTF
. | TRBD1 | TRBJ1-2 | TRBV7-8 | TGTGCCAGCAGCTTAGAGGGGGCATGGTATGGCTACACCTTC | CASSLEGAWYGYTF
. | TRBD1 | TRBJ1-5 | TRBV18 | TGTGCCAGCTCACCCGGGACAGGGAGCAATCAGCCCCAGCATTTT | CASSPGTGSNQPQHF
. | TRBD2 | TRBJ2-7 | TRBV4-1 | TGCGCCAGCAGCCAAGGATCTAGCGGGAGCCCTAGCTCCTACGAGCAGTACTTC | CASSQGSSGSPSSYEQYF
. | . | TRBJ2-3 | TRBV3-1/TRBV3-2 | TGTGCCAGCAGCCAACGCACAGATACGCAGTATTTT | CASSQRTDTQYF
. | TRBD1 | TRBJ2-7 | TRBV18 | TGTGCCAGCTCTTCGGGACAGCACTACGAGCAGTACTTC | CASSSGQHYEQYF
. | . | TRBJ1-1 | TRBV7-2 | TGTGCCAGCAGCTTCGGTGGGAACACTGAAGCTTTCTTT | CASSFGGNTEAFF
. | . | TRBJ2-1 | TRBV7-2 | TGTGCCAGCAGCCCCCCTGGGGGCGACTCCTACAATGAGCAGTTCTTC | CASSPPGGDSYNEQFF
medium-sized | TRBD2 | TRBJ2-5 | TRBV19 | TGTGCCAGTAAAGGGGAGGGAGAGACCCAGTACTTC | CASKGEGETQYF
. | TRBD1 | TRBJ2-7 | TRBV5-4 | TGTGCCAGCAGTTCGGGACAGGGCAACTGGTCCTACGAGCAGTACTTC | CASSSGQGNWSYEQYF
. | . | TRBJ2-2 | TRBV5-1 | TGCGCCAGCAGCTTGGAAGTGGGAGGGGGCACCGGGGAGCTGTTTTTT | CASSLEVGGGTGELFF
. | TRBD2 | TRBJ2-1 | TRBV29-1 | TGCAGCGTTGAAACTAGCGGTAGCAATGAGCAGTTCTTC | CSVETSGSNEQFF
. | . | TRBJ1-2 | TRBV6-5 | TGTGCCAGCAGACTCGACCCGGGGCCTGTGGATGGCTACACCTTC | CASRLDPGPVDGYTF
. | . | TRBJ2-5 | TRBV18 | TGTGCCAGCTCACTGGCTAGTTCGGCTCGGGCCGAGACCCAGTACTTC | CASSLASSARAETQYF
. | . | TRBJ2-1 | TRBV28 | TGTGCCAGCAGTTTAAGGCAGGGGGGCTACAATGAGCAGTTCTTC | CASSLRQGGYNEQFF
. | TRBD2 | TRBJ2-2 | TRBV6-6 | TGTGCCAGCAGTGTGGGGGGGATCACCGGGGAGCTGTTTTTT | CASSVGGITGELFF
. | . | TRBJ1-1 | TRBV19 | TGTGCCAGTAGTATCAACACTGAAGCTTTCTTT | CASSINTEAFF
. | . | TRBJ1-2 | TRBV6-5 | TGTGCCAGCACCGAACCAGCAGGCGCGGGGGGCTACACCTTC | CASTEPAGAGGYTF
. | . | TRBJ1-6 | TRBV7-9 | TGTGCCAGCAGCTTAAGACAGGAGGACCCCACCCTCCACTTT | CASSLRQEDPTLHF
. | TRBD1 | TRBJ2-1 | TRBV23-1 | TGCGCCAGCAGTCAATCGAGGACAGGGTCCTCCTACAATGAGCAGTTCTTC | CASSQSRTGSSYNEQFF
. | . | TRBJ2-5 | TRBV6-5 | TGTGCCAGCAGTCGAACATGGACAGAGACCCAGTACTTC | CASSRTWTETQYF
. | . | TRBJ2-2 | TRBV9 | TGTGCCAGCAGCGTAGAATCCGGGAGCGCCGGGGAGCTGTTTTTT | CASSVESGSAGELFF
few | . | TRBJ2-7 | TRBV18 | TGTGCCAGCTCCGGCTACGGAAGCTCCTACGAGCAGTACTTC | CASSGYGSSYEQYF
few | TRBD1 | TRBJ1-2 | TRBV10-3 | TGTGCCGTCCGTGGTGACAGGGGGTACACCTTC | CAVRGDRGYTF
. | TRBD1 | TRBJ1-2 | TRBV5-6 | TGTGCCAGCAGCTTCAGGCAGGGGGACCCCACTTCCTATGGCTACACCTTC | CASSFRQGDPTSYGYTF
. | TRBD1 | TRBJ1-3 | TRBV11-2 | TGTGCCAGCAGCTCCGGGACAGGCTCTGGAAACACCATATATTTT | CASSSGTGSGNTIYF
. | TRBD1 | TRBJ2-1 | TRBV28 | TGTGCCAGCAGTCCCTCAGGACAGGGGGCCTACAATGAGCAGTTCTTC | CASSPSGQGAYNEQFF
. | . | TRBJ2-5 | TRBV5-6 | TGTGCCAGCAGAAGAGGGTGGGGGGAGACCCAGTACTTC | CASRRGWGETQYF
. | TRBD2 | TRBJ2-2 | TRBV27 | TGTGCCAGCAGTTCAAGCGGGAGGGTGAACACCGGGGAGCTGTTTTTT | CASSSSGRVNTGELFF
. | . | TRBJ1-1 | TRBV7-8 | TGTGCCAGCAGCCGAACCCCCACCAGGGGCGTAATGAACACTGAAGCTTTCTTT | CASSRTPTRGVMNTEAFF
. | TRBD1 | TRBJ2-2 | TRBV30 | TGTGCCTGGGAAGGGACAGGGAGGAACACCGGGGAGCTGTTTTTT | CAWEGTGRNTGELFF
. | . | TRBJ2-1 | TRBV11-2 | TGTGCCAGCAGCTTAGGAGGCAGGGAGCAGTTCTTC | CASSLGGREQFF
. | . | TRBJ1-3 | TRBV6-5 | TGTGCCAGCAGTTACTCTGGCGACGGCTCTGGAAACACCATATATTTT | CASSYSGDGSGNTIYF
. | . | TRBJ2-1 | TRBV28 | TGTGCCAGCATCGGCCTCGCGAGAAATGAGCAGTTCTTC | CASIGLARNEQFF
. | TRBD2 | TRBJ2-3 | TRBV6-4 | TGTGCCAGCAGTGACTCGTCGGGAGGTACGCAGTATTTT | CASSDSSGGTQYF
. | . | TRBJ1-6 | TRBV6-5 | TGTGCCAGCAGTTCCACAGGAGTCTTCAATTCACCCCTCCACTTT | CASSSTGVFNSPLHF
. | . | TRBJ2-3 | TRBV5-1 | TGCGCCAGCACCAAACAGGGAGCAGATACGCAGTATTTT | CASTKQGADTQYF
. | . | TRBJ2-3 | TRBV12-3/TRBV12-4 | TGTGCCAGCAGTTATAGCACAGATACGCAGTATTTT | CASSYSTDTQYF
. | . | TRBJ1-3 | TRBV30 | TGTGCCTGGAGTGGGGGCGGCTCTGGAAACACCATATATTTT | CAWSGGGSGNTIYF
. | TRBD1 | TRBJ1-6 | TRBV2 | TGTGCCAGCAGCGACACCTCGATTGGGTTGACAGGGCATAATTCACCCCTCCACTTT | CASSDTSIGLTGHNSPLHF